This T cell receptor (beta chain) appears in the sequencing data of a study of regulatory and conventional T cells in RAG deficiency. Regulatory T cells were sorted from blood as CD4+ CD25-high CD127-low cells. This clone was detected once. Only in-frame clones appear in the TCRdb table, and some are missing; sequencing was by immunoSEQ multiplex PCR. This table has more than 2,500 clones, roughly 94% appearing once. Germline assignment: CDR1 MDHEN and CDR2 SYDVKM. The CDR3 runs to 10 residues. Deletions cut 4 bases from V and 10 bases from J, with 8 bases between. This same sample was also part of a study on regulatory T cells. This second study notes: Amplification used 52 TRBV primers and 13 TRBJ primers.

The chain combines TRBV28 with TRBJ2-7, with a possible D match to TRBD1 (6 bases). What was sequenced was CD4+ Tregs sorted from blood. This clonotype originated in a human donor in good health. CDR3 loop: CASSSGAQYF. CDR3 DNA: TGTGCCAGCAGTTCAGGGGCACAGTACTTC. Based on the CDR3 plus reference TRBV28 and TRBJ2-7, the full variable domain is DVKVTQSSRYLVKRTGEKVFLECVQDMDHENMFWYRQDPGLGLRLIYFSYDVKMKEKGDIPEGYSVSREKKERFSLILESASTNQTSMYLCASSSGAQYFGPGTRLTVT.